This T cell receptor (beta chain) was found in a study of vaccination effects on CD4 cells after COVID-19 (dated by TCRdb to the early 2020s). Looking at the study overall: Post-vaccine samples across the study were collected a median of 72 days after the second dose, with a range of 14 to 241. Altogether, over 9 COVID-19 convalescent patients and a handful of SARS-CoV-2-naive healthy vaccine recipients made up the full study. SARS-CoV-2 spike-specific CD4+ TCR repertoires were compared before and after mRNA vaccination in COVID-19 convalescent patients and in infection-naive vaccine recipients. Cultures from other donors in the study were sequenced with the Oncomine TCR Beta short-read assay on an Illumina iSeq 100.

The paper as a whole reports these results and caveats: Only a small number of convalescent patients were included, and no early post-infection timepoints were available, which limited the study. Among healthy vaccine recipients, nearly all vaccine-induced clones were SARS-CoV-2 mono-reactive, and only 1 of 255 was cross-reactive with common cold coronaviruses. Both infection-induced and vaccine-induced clones contracted markedly at late post-vaccination timepoints, which is consistent with waning T cell responses.

A distance of 11 bases separates the germline ends of V and J, which lose 5 bases and 6 bases respectively. Its CDR3 holds 13 amino acids, cysteine through phenylalanine. CDR3 DNA only is kept here, 39 bases in frame from base 1. Turning to this clone: Its antigen specificity is not known. Base-call qualities are not available, and no considerably larger clone is one nucleotide away.

The ViraFEST assay stimulated PBMC with viral peptide pools and then used TCR sequencing to identify antigen-specific CD4+ T cell clonotypes by expansion. After 10 to 11 days of culture, CD4+ T cells were isolated with the EasySep CD4+ T cell isolation kit. Each participant received two doses of an mRNA SARS-CoV-2 vaccine, either BNT162b2 or mRNA-1273. None of the healthy vaccine recipients had a prior SARS-CoV-2 infection, which was confirmed by nucleocapsid antibody tests that came back negative both before and after vaccination. Around 2.1 million PBMC per well were cultured with approximately 10 ug/ml peptides in IMDM containing 5% human AB serum, approximately 10 IU/ml IL-2 and gentamicin. Half of the culture medium was replaced with fresh IL-2-containing medium on days 3 and 7. Unless otherwise noted, each peptide stimulation condition was cultured in triplicate wells. PBMC were separated from whole blood using Ficoll-Paque Plus gradient centrifugation and were then either cryopreserved at -140C or used fresh. The spike proteins of SARS-CoV-2 and of the common cold coronaviruses HCoV-NL63, HCoV-OC43 and HCoV-229E were spanned by overlapping peptide pools. The QIAamp micro DNA kit was used to extract genomic DNA from the cultured CD4+ T cells.

Library preparation employed the immunoSEQ multiplex PCR assay. TCR beta CDR3 sequencing was performed on DNA from the cultured, isolated CD4+ T cells. On the authors' methods: The analysis removed non-productive TCR sequences, trimmed reads to the CDR3 region, and retained only CDR3s that were 7 or more amino acids long. The MANAFEST web app was used to identify antigen-specific clonotypes by comparing expansion in peptide wells with expansion in reference cultures. For clones to be considered positive, expansion at FDR<0.05 versus reference and all other wells, an odds ratio above 5, and a frequency above 0.1% in two replicate wells were required. A clonotype was called cross-reactive if it was significantly expanded both in SARS-CoV-2 spike wells and in at least one common cold coronavirus spike condition. CDR3 similarity was assessed by Levenshtein distance using the stringdist R package, and unrooted trees were constructed with ape in R 3.6.1. TCRdb re-hosts the immuneACCESS table, in-frame sequences only. Its copies lack some clones; in the studies checked, an unresolved V gene accounts for under half of them, and the cause for the rest is not known. That table gives V, J and clone size, and the DNA gave D and trimming. For this sample the table gives tens of thousands of clones, of which 78% were detected only once. The ten top clones hold 1.5% to 2% of the sample.

Sequencing used CD4+ T cells from PBMCs cultured with HCoV-OC43 spike peptides, obtained after COVID-19 vaccination. The sample's cell subset or site label, decoded: HCoV-OC43 spike overlapping peptide pool stimulation. This chain is built from TRBV12-3 or TRBV12-4 and TRBJ1-3, with TRBD1 as a weak D call on 5 bases. This receptor was taken from a human donor who received a COVID-19 vaccine. The CDR3 loop reads CASSPQQANTIYF. The DNA sequence is TGTGCCAGCAGTCCTCAACAGGCAAACACCATATATTTT.